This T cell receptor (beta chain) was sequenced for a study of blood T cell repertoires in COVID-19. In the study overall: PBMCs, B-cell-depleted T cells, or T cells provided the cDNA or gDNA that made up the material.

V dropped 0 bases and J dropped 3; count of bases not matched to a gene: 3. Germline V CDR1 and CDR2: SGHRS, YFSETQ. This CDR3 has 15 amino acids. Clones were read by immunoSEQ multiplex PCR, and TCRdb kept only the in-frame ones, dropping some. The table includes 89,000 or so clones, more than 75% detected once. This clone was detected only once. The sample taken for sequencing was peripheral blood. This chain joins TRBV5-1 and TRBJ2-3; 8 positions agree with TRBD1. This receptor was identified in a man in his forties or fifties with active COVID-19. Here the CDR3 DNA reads TGCGCCAGCAGCTTGGGCACAGGGGGAACAGATACGCAGTATTTT. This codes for CASSLGTGGTDTQYF.